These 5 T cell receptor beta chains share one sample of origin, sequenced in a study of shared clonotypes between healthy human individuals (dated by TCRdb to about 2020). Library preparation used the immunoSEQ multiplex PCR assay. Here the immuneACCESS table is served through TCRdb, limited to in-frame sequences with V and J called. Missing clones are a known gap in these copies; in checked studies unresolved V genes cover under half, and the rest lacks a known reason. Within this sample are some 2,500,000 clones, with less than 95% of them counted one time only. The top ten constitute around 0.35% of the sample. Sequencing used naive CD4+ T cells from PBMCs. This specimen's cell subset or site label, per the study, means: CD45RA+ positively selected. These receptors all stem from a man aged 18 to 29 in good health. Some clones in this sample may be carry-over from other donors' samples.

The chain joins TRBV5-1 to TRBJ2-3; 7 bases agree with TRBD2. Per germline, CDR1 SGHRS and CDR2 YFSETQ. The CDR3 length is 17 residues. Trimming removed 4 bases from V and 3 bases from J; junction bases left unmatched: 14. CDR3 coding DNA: TGCGCCAGCAGCCCACGCACGGGCGGGGGACCAACAGATACGCAGTATTTT. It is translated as CASSPRTGGGPTDTQYF.

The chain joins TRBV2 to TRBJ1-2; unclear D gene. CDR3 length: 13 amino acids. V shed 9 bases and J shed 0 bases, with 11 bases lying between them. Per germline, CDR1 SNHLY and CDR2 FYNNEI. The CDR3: CASRREANYGYTF. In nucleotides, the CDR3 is TGTGCCAGTCGCCGGGAGGCTAACTATGGCTACACCTTC.

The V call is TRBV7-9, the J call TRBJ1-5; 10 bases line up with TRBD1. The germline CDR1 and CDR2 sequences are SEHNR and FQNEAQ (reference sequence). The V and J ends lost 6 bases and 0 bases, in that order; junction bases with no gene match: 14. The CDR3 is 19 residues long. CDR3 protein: CASSPLGTGDYNSNQPQHF. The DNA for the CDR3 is TGTGCCAGCAGTCCTCTCGGGACAGGGGACTATAATAGCAATCAGCCCCAGCATTTT.

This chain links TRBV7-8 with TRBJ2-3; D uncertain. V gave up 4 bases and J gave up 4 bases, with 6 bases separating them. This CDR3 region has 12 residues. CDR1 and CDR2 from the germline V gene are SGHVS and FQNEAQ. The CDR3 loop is CASSSYPDTQYF. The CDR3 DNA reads TGTGCCAGCAGCTCTTATCCAGATACGCAGTATTTT.

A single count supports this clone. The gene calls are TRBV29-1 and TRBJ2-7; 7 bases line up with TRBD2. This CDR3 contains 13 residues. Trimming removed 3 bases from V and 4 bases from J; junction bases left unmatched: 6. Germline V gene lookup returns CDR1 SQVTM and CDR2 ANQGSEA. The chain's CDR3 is CSVEREMGYEQYF. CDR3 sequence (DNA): TGCAGCGTTGAGCGGGAGATGGGTTACGAGCAGTACTTC.